What follows is one T cell receptor beta chain and its context. Seattle researchers signed up patients amid active infection and tracked them longitudinally. The V and J ends lost 5 bases and 6 bases, in that order; junction bases with no gene match: 4. The CDR3 covers 13 residues. Germline lookup yields CDR1 SGHTA and CDR2 FQGNSA. The sample originates from a study of blood T cell repertoires in COVID-19. Study at large: The origin of the acute and convalescent COVID-19 samples was the United States, Italy and Spain. PBMCs, B-cell-depleted T cells, or T cells provided the cDNA or gDNA that made up the material.

Authors' data handling: Reference gene primer amplification gave nucleated cell count estimates. Measured with immunoSEQ multiplex PCR; TCRdb has only the in-frame clones, and not every one. V and J calls and clone size are those listed in that table; D and trimming were worked out from the DNA. The table records around 210,000 clones, approximately 80% of them present only once. The receptor comes from a woman aged 80 or over with COVID-19, enrolled during active disease. The rearrangement uses TRBV7-2 and TRBJ1-2; 9 nucleotides line up with TRBD1. Material for sequencing was peripheral blood. For the CDR3, the DNA is TGTGCCAGCAGCATCACAGGGGGCAATGGCTACACCTTC. It encodes CASSITGGNGYTF.